The present entry profiles one T cell receptor (beta chain) with its context. This clonotype was recorded a few times. It lacks a known antigen. One base away there is no much larger clone; base qualities are not given. The library was made by 5' RACE. The run used an Illumina HiSeq 2500. The second PCR ran for roughly 7 to 11 cycles and used a J-beta primer mix along with a sample-barcoded 5' primer. A unique molecular identifier was introduced onto each TCR beta cDNA molecule by a template-switch 5' adaptor carrying 12 random nucleotides. Each sample yielded at least 2.5 million CDR3-containing paired-end reads. The Mint cDNA synthesis kit, primed by a TRBC-specific oligonucleotide, was used to synthesize first-strand cDNA from all RNA. Following uracil-DNA glycosylase treatment, all cDNA underwent a first 18-cycle PCR with the universal primers M1SS and BC2_uni_R. As for the authors' bioinformatics: Normalization of each sample was performed by random selection of 1 million high-quality reads, each carrying a distinct molecular identifier. Instead of being binned into consensus sequences, reads with shared molecular identifiers were discarded. MiTCR, set to a Q25 quality threshold and the strictest error-elimination algorithm, was used for CDR3 identification, clonotype clustering and error correction. A nonparametric unseen species model using Euler transformation provided a lower-bound estimate of total TCR beta diversity. TCRdb took the public reads, trimmed them with fastp at Q25, ran MiXCR for clone calling and kept in-frame beta chains. Every entry covers one CDR3 protein and lists the most common genes and DNA from its rows. TCRdb's processing, not the study's, gives the V and J calls here. This sample lists fewer than 900,000 distinct CDR3 sequences; around half were detected once. Of the sample, 30% to 35% is held by the ten largest clones.

Measured from the cysteine to the phenylalanine, the CDR3 is 15 residues long. The entry retains the CDR3 DNA only, 45 bases that are in frame from base 1. Looking up the germline V gene (reference sequence) yields CDR1 LNHDA and CDR2 SQIVND. This specimen comes from a study of blood T cells in healthy people across ages (dated by TCRdb to the mid-2010s). About the investigation overall: In model experiments, template switching captured about one uniquely barcoded TCR beta cDNA molecule for every two T cells. The study measured age-related changes in TCR beta repertoire diversity using deep sequencing normalized with unique cDNA molecular identifiers. The donors were divided into four age groups: young (average around 17 years), middle-aged (about 39), aged (roughly 66) and long-lived (approximately 74). To avoid experimental bias, donors of different ages were spread randomly across the sequencing lanes. Using the same blood draw, the study looked at two additional independent replicas of 1 million unique cDNA reads for two donors, one aged 18 to 30 and the other aged 80 or older.

Summary of the overall study and its limitations: Compared with the aged group, the long-lived group had more naive CD4+ T cells, fewer expanded clones and increased TCR diversity, suggesting age selection. The CMV infection status of donors was not known, potentially confounding age-related changes in expanded clonotypes. As age increased, observed TCR beta diversity per million T cells dropped in a roughly linear way, and a significant reduction was already evident by age 40. Total diversity estimates from one million sequenced T cells were considered lower bounds and underestimates. Conclusive comparison of naive and antigen-experienced compartments was prevented by the profiling of bulk unsorted PBMCs. There was a strong correlation between observed TCR beta diversity and the percentage of naive T cells measured by flow cytometry.

Systemically healthy Caucasian individuals from Russia, approximately 39 in total and aged roughly 6 to 100 years, were included as donors. Approximately 10 milliliters of peripheral blood were collected from each donor into EDTA-treated Vacutainer tubes. Ficoll-Paque density-gradient centrifugation was used to isolate PBMCs, with at least 6 million obtained per sample. Trizol reagent was used to extract total RNA from PBMCs, with at least 6 micrograms per sample. For every donor, an aliquot of PBMCs went through flow cytometry to measure the percentages of naive CD45RAhigh/CD27high T cells. Rearrangement joined TRBV19 to TRBJ2-4; a tentative D call is TRBD1 (6 bases match). Matching the DNA end better, TRBJ2-7 makes the J call doubtful. The source material was blood. This clonotype was sampled from an older woman in good health. The CDR3 corresponds to CASSGRDRIAYEQYF. The DNA is as follows: TGTGCCAGTAGCGGCCGCGACAGGATCGCCTACGAGCAGTACTTC.